These T cell receptor beta chains were read from a single sample in a study of blood T cell repertoires in COVID-19. Clones were sequenced by immunoSEQ multiplex PCR, and TCRdb holds only the in-frame ones, with some missing. The sample yields 340,000 or so clones, roughly 87% seen once. Input material: peripheral blood. These receptors were collected from a man between 50 and 59 years old with active or convalescent COVID-19. CDR3s include the opening cysteine and the closing phenylalanine or tryptophan. The D gene is left open where the match is weak. Expanded clones get a size class; other rows say once, few or many, or leave the size out.

v_call: TRBV28
clone_size: -
d_call: TRBD1
j_call: TRBJ2-7
cdr3_nt: TGTGCCAGCAGCCCCCCCCAGGGGGCTCGCGAGCAGTACTTC
cdr3_aa: CASSPPQGAREQYF

v_call: TRBV9
clone_size: -
d_call: TRBD1
j_call: TRBJ1-3
cdr3_nt: TGTGCCAGCAGCGCCGAAGGGACAGGTTTTTCTGGAAACACCATATATTTT
cdr3_aa: CASSAEGTGFSGNTIYF

v_call: TRBV10-3
clone_size: -
d_call: -
j_call: TRBJ1-2
cdr3_nt: TGTGCCTCAACAGGGAACCCAGAAAACTATGGCTACACCTTC
cdr3_aa: CASTGNPENYGYTF

v_call: TRBV4-1
clone_size: -
d_call: TRBD1
j_call: TRBJ1-6
cdr3_nt: TGCGCCAGCAGCCACCCAGGGGGATCCAGACCCCTCCACTTT
cdr3_aa: CASSHPGGSRPLHF

v_call: TRBV6-5
clone_size: -
d_call: -
j_call: TRBJ2-1
cdr3_nt: TGTGCCAGCAAACGGACTCTCGGCAATGAGCAGTTCTTC
cdr3_aa: CASKRTLGNEQFF

v_call: TRBV6-5
clone_size: -
d_call: -
j_call: TRBJ1-1
cdr3_nt: TGTGCCAGCAATTCGGGTCTCATGAACACTGAAGCTTTCTTT
cdr3_aa: CASNSGLMNTEAFF

v_call: TRBV15
clone_size: -
d_call: -
j_call: TRBJ1-2
cdr3_nt: TGTGCCACCAGCCGGGGACTTGGGTCCATGGTCGGCTACACCTTC
cdr3_aa: CATSRGLGSMVGYTF

v_call: TRBV18
clone_size: -
d_call: -
j_call: TRBJ1-2
cdr3_nt: TGTGCCAGCTCACCACCAAAGGGGCCGGGCGGCTACACCTTC
cdr3_aa: CASSPPKGPGGYTF

v_call: TRBV27
clone_size: -
d_call: -
j_call: TRBJ1-6
cdr3_nt: TGTGCCAGCAGTTTACTGGACAGTAATTCACCCCTCCACTTT
cdr3_aa: CASSLLDSNSPLHF

v_call: TRBV7-2
clone_size: -
d_call: TRBD2
j_call: TRBJ2-1
cdr3_nt: TGTGCCAGCAGCTTACGGCGGGGGGGCGATGAGCAGTTCTTC
cdr3_aa: CASSLRRGGDEQFF

v_call: TRBV6-5
clone_size: -
d_call: TRBD1
j_call: TRBJ1-1
cdr3_nt: TGTGCCAGCAGACCACAGGGGAAGAGGAACACTGAAGCTTTCTTT
cdr3_aa: CASRPQGKRNTEAFF

v_call: TRBV3-1/TRBV3-2
clone_size: -
d_call: TRBD2
j_call: TRBJ2-3
cdr3_nt: TGTGCCAGCAGAGCGGGAGGGACAGATACGCAGTATTTT
cdr3_aa: CASRAGGTDTQYF

v_call: TRBV6-2/TRBV6-3
clone_size: -
d_call: -
j_call: TRBJ1-5
cdr3_nt: TGTGCCAGCAGTTCCACAGGGTACCAGCCCCAGCATTTT
cdr3_aa: CASSSTGYQPQHF

v_call: TRBV7-2
clone_size: once
d_call: TRBD1
j_call: TRBJ1-2
cdr3_nt: TGTGCCAGCAGCTTCCACTGGGGACAGGGGACTAACTATGGCTACACCTTC
cdr3_aa: CASSFHWGQGTNYGYTF

v_call: TRBV29-1
clone_size: -
d_call: -
j_call: TRBJ1-2
cdr3_nt: TGCAGCGTTGACGGTTCGGGGGGCTACACCTTC
cdr3_aa: CSVDGSGGYTF

v_call: TRBV9
clone_size: -
d_call: TRBD2
j_call: TRBJ2-3
cdr3_nt: TGTGCCAGCAGCATCTTTGGGAGGGCCGGTGCAGATACGCAGTATTTT
cdr3_aa: CASSIFGRAGADTQYF

v_call: TRBV18
clone_size: -
d_call: TRBD1
j_call: TRBJ2-1
cdr3_nt: TGTGCCAGCTCGGTTGGGACAGGTTCATACAATGAGCAGTTCTTC
cdr3_aa: CASSVGTGSYNEQFF

v_call: TRBV28
clone_size: -
d_call: -
j_call: TRBJ1-2
cdr3_nt: TGTGCCAGCAGCCCCGTACAGGGCCCAGGATACACCTTC
cdr3_aa: CASSPVQGPGYTF

v_call: TRBV21-1
clone_size: -
d_call: -
j_call: TRBJ2-1
cdr3_nt: TGTGCCAGCAGCGGAATGACAGGGAAGAATGAGCAGTTCTTC
cdr3_aa: CASSGMTGKNEQFF

v_call: TRBV15
clone_size: -
d_call: -
j_call: TRBJ1-4
cdr3_nt: TGTGCCACCAGCAGTCGCGGTCTCGTAACTAATGAAAAACTGTTTTTT
cdr3_aa: CATSSRGLVTNEKLFF

v_call: TRBV4-2
clone_size: -
d_call: -
j_call: TRBJ1-4
cdr3_nt: TGTGCCAGCAGCCCGGGAAGAAACAATGAAAAACTGTTTTTT
cdr3_aa: CASSPGRNNEKLFF

v_call: TRBV3-1/TRBV3-2
clone_size: -
d_call: -
j_call: TRBJ1-2
cdr3_nt: TGTGCCAGCAGCCAAGATCTCCGCACCCGAGTATACTATGGCTACACCTTC
cdr3_aa: CASSQDLRTRVYYGYTF

v_call: TRBV7-8
clone_size: few
d_call: -
j_call: TRBJ2-7
cdr3_nt: TGTGCCAGCAGCTTCCGGGACACAGCCTACGAGCAGTACTTC
cdr3_aa: CASSFRDTAYEQYF

v_call: TRBV27
clone_size: once
d_call: -
j_call: TRBJ2-7
cdr3_nt: TGTGCCAGCAGTTCCTGGTCCTACGGCGAGCAGTACTTC
cdr3_aa: CASSSWSYGEQYF

v_call: TRBV7-9
clone_size: -
d_call: -
j_call: TRBJ1-1
cdr3_nt: TGTGCCAGCAGTTCGGACCCTTCCAGGGTGAACACTGAAGCTTTCTTT
cdr3_aa: CASSSDPSRVNTEAFF

v_call: TRBV5-1
clone_size: -
d_call: -
j_call: TRBJ2-7
cdr3_nt: TGCGCCAGCAGCCCCTGGGCAGAATCCTACGAGCAGTACTTC
cdr3_aa: CASSPWAESYEQYF

v_call: TRBV29-1
clone_size: -
d_call: -
j_call: TRBJ1-1
cdr3_nt: TGCAGCGTTGCTTTGCGAGAGAACACTGAAGCTTTCTTT
cdr3_aa: CSVALRENTEAFF

v_call: TRBV7-2
clone_size: -
d_call: TRBD1
j_call: TRBJ1-2
cdr3_nt: TGTGCCAGCAGCCTCGGACAGGGGGAAAGGGGCTACACCTTC
cdr3_aa: CASSLGQGERGYTF

v_call: TRBV2
clone_size: -
d_call: TRBD1
j_call: TRBJ1-2
cdr3_nt: TGTGCCAGCAGTGAATACAGGGGGGGTGGCTACACCTTC
cdr3_aa: CASSEYRGGGYTF

v_call: TRBV15
clone_size: -
d_call: -
j_call: TRBJ1-5
cdr3_nt: TGTGCCACCAGCAGGCCCCAAACAGGGTCTCTTTATAGCAATCAGCCCCAGCATTTT
cdr3_aa: CATSRPQTGSLYSNQPQHF